This T cell receptor (beta chain) was documented in a study of T cells in Graves' hyperthyroidism and ophthalmopathy. Study results and caveats: Most clonotypes expanded in the thyroid (above 0.001) were also present in blood.

This CDR3 contains 20 residues. CDR1 and CDR2 (germline): SGHVS, FQNEAQ. V dropped 5 bases and J dropped 0; count of bases not matched to a gene: 13. TCR beta CDR3 sequences were amplified from RNA transcripts. When the TCR CDR3 underwent first-round RT-PCR, the HTBI primer set was used. TCRdb reanalysed the multiplex PCR reads using MiXCR and keeps one entry per CDR3 protein. The table has about 400,000 distinct CDR3 sequences, approximately 14% seen once. In its sample, this clonotype was seen a few times. Its matching antigen is unknown. This TCR was recovered from a young woman with Graves' hyperthyroidism. The J gene is TRBJ1-6, the V gene TRBV7-8; 10 bases agree with TRBD1. Sample: blood. The DNA of the CDR3 is TGTGCCAGCAGCCGCAATTTGGGACAGGGGACGAGCTCCTATAATTCACCCCTCCACTTT. Translating gives CASSRNLGQGTSSYNSPLHF.